Below, 16 T cell receptor beta chains from the same sample are listed, as sequenced in a study of OX40 agonist ivuxolimab in advanced cancers. The repertoire was sequenced with immunoSEQ multiplex PCR; TCRdb's copy has only in-frame clones and lacks some. The table includes some 43,000 clones, about 95% detected once. The sequencing used CD4+ or CD8+ T cells sorted from blood, collected in a trial of the OX40 agonist ivuxolimab. All receptors come from an adult with an advanced solid tumor such as melanoma, head and neck, liver or kidney cancer.

The rearrangement uses TRBV9 and TRBJ2-1, with no clear D. The CDR3 length is 15 residues. The germline V gene encodes CDR1 SGDLS and CDR2 YYNGEE. The V and J ends lost 0 bases and 4 bases respectively, with 11 bases between them. CDR3 bases: TGTGCCAGCAGCGTAGGGTCCTACTTTTACAATGAGCAGTTCTTC. The encoded protein is CASSVGSYFYNEQFF.

This chain connects TRBV4-3 to TRBJ2-1; D is perhaps TRBD2 (6 bases). V lost 0 bases and J 6 bases, leaving 12 bases between the germline ends. Germline assignment: CDR1 LGHNA and CDR2 YSLEER. The CDR3 is 15 residues long. The CDR3 sequence: CASSQDRRAGNEQFF. The CDR3 coding sequence is TGCGCCAGCAGCCAAGACAGGAGGGCCGGCAATGAGCAGTTCTTC.

The genes are TRBV29-1 and TRBJ2-7; possibly TRBD2 for D (6 bases). V was clipped by 2 bases and J by 3 bases, with 23 bases between them. CDR1 and CDR2 from the germline V gene are SQVTM and ANQGSEA. CDR3 length: 17 residues. The CDR3 DNA reads as TGCAGCGTTGAATCACCCGGCCCCAGCAGGGAGGTCTACGAGCAGTACTTC. The encoded protein is CSVESPGPSREVYEQYF.

This sequence joins TRBV27 and TRBJ2-7; 11 nucleotides line up with TRBD2. This CDR3 spans 15 amino acids. With V trimmed by 6 bases and J by 1 base, 5 bases remained unmatched. CDR1 MNHEY and CDR2 SMNVEV come from the germline V gene (reference sequence). CDR3 in DNA: TGTGCCAGCAGCTCCGGGACTAGCGGATCCTACGAGCAGTACTTC. Translating it yields CASSSGTSGSYEQYF.

The V call is TRBV11-2, the J call TRBJ1-1; TRBD1 matches 10 bases. Per germline, CDR1 SGHAT and CDR2 FQNNGV. V gave up 5 bases and J gave up 3 bases; unmatched junction bases: 9. The CDR3 runs 16 residues. The CDR3 spells CASSARQGARDTEAFF. Here the CDR3 DNA reads TGTGCCAGCAGCGCCAGACAGGGGGCGCGAGACACTGAAGCTTTCTTT.

This chain joins TRBV4-1 and TRBJ1-1; TRBD1 aligns across 8 bases. The V segment lost 4 bases and the J segment 0 bases; nucleotides outside the gene matches: 10. The CDR3 totals 17 residues. Germline CDR1 and CDR2: MGHRA and YSYEKL. The CDR3 DNA is TGCGCCAGCAGCCCGCGGGCCTCAGGGGGCATGAACACTGAAGCTTTCTTT. This sequence encodes CASSPRASGGMNTEAFF.

This clone appeared once. The CDR3 coding sequence is TGTGCCAGCAGCCTGGGAGTTAACTATGGCTACACCTTC. Its translation is CASSLGVNYGYTF. This chain links TRBV5-5 with TRBJ1-2, with D unclear. Trimming cost V 4 bases and J 1 base, with 8 bases left between them. The germline gives CDR1 SGHKS, CDR2 YYEKEE (reference sequence). The CDR3 totals 13 residues. The full variable domain, in which reference TRBV5-5 and TRBJ1-2 provide the parts outside the CDR3, is DAGVTQSPTHLIKTRGQQVTLRCSPISGHKSVSWYQQVLGQGPQFIFQYYEKEERGRGNFPDRFSARQFPNYSSELNVNALLLGDSALYLCASSLGVNYGYTFGSGTRLTVV.

The rearrangement joins TRBV4-2 to TRBJ2-2, with D unclear. The V gene's germline CDR1 is LGHNA and CDR2 YNFKEQ. Trimming left V 4 bases short and J 7 bases short, with 7 bases between. The CDR3 covers 12 residues. The CDR3 reads CASSLSIGELFF. The CDR3 nucleotides read TGTGCCAGCAGCCTGAGCATCGGGGAGCTGTTTTTT.

This clone was found once. V is TRBV29-1 and J is TRBJ2-1; TRBD2 agrees at 10 bases. Germline V gene data show CDR1 as SQVTM and CDR2 as ANQGSEA. J lost 0 bases, V lost 2 bases, and 1 base had no gene match. The CDR3 runs 15 residues. Here the CDR3 DNA reads TGCAGCGTTGAACTAGCGGGAGCCTCCTACAATGAGCAGTTCTTC. Residues: CSVELAGASYNEQFF.

CDR3 sequence reads: CASSGKTGDPDTQYF. In nucleotides, the CDR3 is TGTGCCAGCAGCGGAAAAACAGGGGATCCAGATACGCAGTATTTT. V usage is TRBV9 and J usage is TRBJ2-3, with 7 bases aligning to TRBD1. The CDR3 consists of 15 residues. Germline assignment: CDR1 SGDLS and CDR2 YYNGEE. The ends lost 3 bases at V and 4 bases at J; junction bases unmatched: 8.

This chain connects TRBV7-9 to TRBJ2-7; 10 nucleotides agree with TRBD1. The V and J ends lost 0 bases and 3 bases, in that order; junction bases with no gene match: 2. From germline, CDR1 is SEHNR and CDR2 FQNEAQ (reference sequence). This CDR3 is 15 amino acids long. The CDR3 region has the DNA TGTGCCAGCAGCTTAGCGGGGACAGGGGACTACGAGCAGTACTTC. Its protein is CASSLAGTGDYEQYF.

This clone was seen just once. This chain uses TRBV7-9 with TRBJ2-2, with TRBD2 matching over 13 bases. The V and J ends lost 4 bases and 0 bases, in that order; junction bases with no gene match: 2. The germline gives CDR1 SEHNR, CDR2 FQNEAQ (reference sequence). CDR3 length equals 17 residues. The DNA for the CDR3 is TGTGCCAGCAGCTGGACTAGCGGGAGACCGAACACCGGGGAGCTGTTTTTT. Translation gives CASSWTSGRPNTGELFF.

The CDR3 reads CASRTARGGQYF. The CDR3 nucleotides read TGTGCCAGCAGAACCGCCCGGGGGGGGCAGTACTTC. The chain combines TRBV2 with TRBJ2-7; 8 bases match TRBD2. Per germline, CDR1 SNHLY and CDR2 FYNNEI. This CDR3 contains 12 residues. V shed 6 bases, J shed 9 bases, and the junction held 7 bases outside the gene matches.

As to this clone: A read error may produce the germline difference seen at one junction end. This chain uses TRBV7-7 with TRBJ2-5; D possibly matches TRBD1 or TRBD2 (5 bases each). Germline CDR1 reads SSHAT; CDR2 reads FNYEAQ (reference sequence). The length of the CDR3 is 15 residues. CDR3 DNA sequence: TGTGCTAGCAGCTTACATCGGGGCAGAGCGGAGACCCAGTACTTC. Protein product: CASSLHRGRAETQYF.

To note about this clone: In the same sample, other DNA sequences code for this CDR3. The gene calls are TRBV27 and TRBJ2-5; 14 bases align to TRBD2. The V and J ends lost 2 bases and 4 bases, in that order; junction bases with no gene match: 0. The CDR3 covers 15 residues. Germline V gene sequence: CDR1 MNHEY, CDR2 SMNVEV (reference sequence). This CDR3 is CASSLGTSGRETQYF. In nucleotides, the CDR3 is TGTGCCAGCAGTTTAGGGACTAGCGGGAGAGAGACCCAGTACTTC.

The rearrangement joins TRBV9 to TRBJ2-4, with D possibly matching TRBD2 (5 bases). Trimming shortened V by 2 bases and J by 2 bases, and 17 bases separated the two germline ends. The germline V gene has CDR1 SGDLS and CDR2 YYNGEE. This CDR3 is 17 amino acids long. DNA for the CDR3: TGTGCCAGCAGCGTTCATGAGAGCCCCGGGACCAAAAACATTCAGTACTTC. Protein sequence: CASSVHESPGTKNIQYF.